Below, 27 T cell receptor beta chains from the same sample are listed, as sequenced in a study of regulatory T cells in long-lasting Graves disease. Time point indicated: persistent/refractory GD, antithyroid drugs over 5 years with positive TRAb. PBMCs were the source of the RNA used for TCR sequencing. For TCR beta, libraries came from iRepertoire HTBI primers and Arm-PCR of CDR3 regions. TCRdb passed the multiplex PCR reads through MiXCR, listing each CDR3 protein once. Here the sample spans a few hundred thousand distinct CDR3 sequences, about a quarter being singletons. This specimen was peripheral blood mononuclear cells (PBMCs), taken when the disease was refractory, from a patient treated with antithyroid drugs. Receptor source: a female donor with Graves disease.

There are a few counts of this clonotype. V and J are TRBV19 and TRBJ2-4; TRBD2 matches 10 bases. In germline, CDR1 is LNHDA, CDR2 SQIVND (reference sequence). CDR3 length: 19 amino acids. V shed 2 bases and J 0 bases; nucleotides not matched to a gene: 10. The CDR3 bases are TGTGCCAGTAGTATATCCTTAGCGGGAGGCCAGCTAGCCAAAAACATTCAGTACTTC. Its protein is CASSISLAGGQLAKNIQYF.

This clonotype was observed a single time. The chain has TRBV6-2 or TRBV6-3 and TRBJ1-5; D is undetermined. The V end was cut by 5 bases, the J end by 2 bases, with 13 bases between. CDR3 length: 15 residues. Germline CDR1 and CDR2: MNHEY and SVGEGT. Here the CDR3 DNA reads TGTGCCAGCAGTCCAGGCGGGTATGGCAATCAGCCCCAGCATTTT. This translates into CASSPGGYGNQPQHF.

For this clonotype: The junction departs from the called germline gene at one end, perhaps through a read error. The chain has TRBV6-5 and TRBJ2-7; weak D call: TRBD2 (5 bases). Germline CDR1 MNHEY, CDR2 SVGAGI. The CDR3 sequence is 19 residues long. CDR3: CASSYWGITKADGVGERYF. In DNA, the CDR3 is TGTGCCAGCAGTTACTGGGGAATAACTAAAGCGGATGGAGTTGGCGAGCGGTACTTC.

This clonotype was counted many times. The chain joins TRBV24-1 to TRBJ1-4; D ambiguous. The CDR3 totals 13 residues. The germline V gene has CDR1 KGHDR and CDR2 SFDVKD. The V end lost 4 bases, the J end lost 8 bases, and 10 bases lay between the germline ends. The CDR3 is CATSDRLGEKLFF. As DNA, the CDR3 is TGTGCCACCAGTGACAGGTTAGGGGAAAAACTGTTTTTT.

This clonotype was found a few times. The J gene is TRBJ1-6, the V gene TRBV20-1; D is uncertain. The V and J ends lost 5 bases and 3 bases respectively, with 14 bases between them. The CDR3 loop spans 15 amino acids. The germline V gene has CDR1 DFQATT and CDR2 SNEGSKA (reference sequence). CDR3 DNA sequence: TGCAGTGCTCCACCGCAGAACAACTATAATTCACCCCTCCACTTT. It encodes CSAPPQNNYNSPLHF.

The genes are TRBV30 and TRBJ1-1; 8 positions agree with TRBD1. V lost 3 bases and J lost 4; bases outside the gene matches: 10. Germline V gives CDR1 GTSNPN, CDR2 SVGIG (reference sequence). The CDR3 length is 15 residues. CDR3 sequence: CAWRGTGQGVTEAFF. The CDR3 nucleotides are TGTGCCTGGAGGGGGACTGGACAGGGTGTCACTGAAGCTTTCTTT. The variable domain in full, completed from reference TRBV30 and TRBJ1-1, reads SQTIHQWPATLVQPVGSPLSLECTVEGTSNPNLYWYRQAAGRGLQLLFYSVGIGQISSEVPQNLSASRPQDRQFILSSKKLLLSDSGFYLCAWRGTGQGVTEAFFGQGTRLTVV.

J is TRBJ2-6 and V is TRBV6-1, with D unclear. Germline V CDR1 and CDR2: MNHNS, SASEGT. With 2 bases removed from V and 3 bases from J, the gap between germline ends came to 11 bases. The CDR3 sequence is 16 residues long. The CDR3 nucleotides read TGTGCCAGCAGTGAACAGCGTTGGCTTGGGGCCAACGTCCTGACTTTC. This codes for CASSEQRWLGANVLTF.

The V gene is TRBV7-2, the J gene TRBJ1-4, with D perhaps matching TRBD1 (6 bases). The CDR3 runs 12 residues. From germline, CDR1 is SGHTA and CDR2 FQGNSA. With 5 bases removed from V and 17 bases from J, the gap between germline ends came to 18 bases. CDR3 in DNA: TGTGCCAGCAGCCAGGTGGGACAAGATTTATTTTTT. Translating it yields CASSQVGQDLFF.

This clonotype has more than one count but fewer than ten. The rearrangement links TRBV24-1 to TRBJ1-5, with 11 bases fitting TRBD1. The CDR3 runs 16 residues. Per the germline V gene, CDR1 is KGHDR and CDR2 is SFDVKD. With V trimmed by 4 bases and J by 3 bases, 4 bases remained unmatched. CDR3 nucleotide sequence: TGTGCCACCAGTGACCGGACAGGGGGCGTCAATCAGCCCCAGCATTTT. This sequence encodes CATSDRTGGVNQPQHF.

The chain recombines TRBV12-3 or TRBV12-4 with TRBJ2-3, with D perhaps TRBD1 (6 bases). V shed 1 base and J shed 5 bases, with 13 bases lying between them. CDR3 length equals 15 residues. The CDR3 is CASSLGEGGKDTQYF. CDR3 DNA: TGTGCCAGCAGTTTAGGCGAAGGGGGAAAAGATACGCAGTATTTT.

V and J are TRBV6-2 or TRBV6-3 and TRBJ2-5; 10 bases match TRBD2. The CDR3 has 19 residues. Trimming removed 4 bases from V and 5 bases from J; junction bases left unmatched: 19. The V gene's germline CDR1 is MNHEY and CDR2 SVGEGT. The CDR3 sequence: CASSSITLAGVSGGETQYF. CDR3 DNA sequence: TGTGCCAGCAGTTCCATCACGCTAGCGGGAGTCTCAGGGGGGGAGACCCAGTACTTC.

The chain employs TRBV19 and TRBJ1-2, with 8 bases that match TRBD1. V trimming: 4 bases; J trimming: 6 bases; junction bases outside the gene matches: 13. The germline V gene encodes CDR1 LNHDA and CDR2 SQIVND (reference sequence). This CDR3 is 16 amino acids long. The CDR3 bases are TGTGCCAGTAGTAGTAGCATGAGACACAGGGGGGATGGCTACACCTTC. Its translation: CASSSSMRHRGDGYTF.

The genes are TRBV7-2 and TRBJ2-1; TRBD1 is a possible D gene (5 bases). Germline assignment: CDR1 SGHTA and CDR2 FQGNSA. This CDR3 is built from 12 residues. The germline V and J ends were trimmed by 1 base and 9 bases, with 7 bases remaining between them. DNA for the CDR3: TGTGCCAGCAGCTTAGAAGGGGTTGAGCAGTTCTTC. Protein: CASSLEGVEQFF. Combining the CDR3 with reference TRBV7-2 and TRBJ2-1 gives the whole variable domain GAGVSQSPSNKVTEKGKDVELRCDPISGHTALYWYRQSLGQGLEFLIYFQGNSAPDKSGLPSDRFSAERTGGSVSTLTIQRTQQEDSAVYLCASSLEGVEQFFGPGTRLTVL.

This clonotype was seen a handful of times. V is TRBV2 and J is TRBJ2-2, with 9 bases that match TRBD2. CDR3 length: 17 residues. V lost 6 bases and J lost 4; bases outside the gene matches: 12. Germline V CDR1 and CDR2: SNHLY, FYNNEI. CDR3 amino acids: CASSAPTAGGLTGELFF. The DNA for the CDR3 is TGTGCCAGCAGCGCCCCCACAGCGGGAGGTCTCACCGGGGAGCTGTTTTTT.

The table lists this clonotype with many counts. The CDR3 DNA reads TGCAGTGCTGCACTAGCGGGAGTTAACACCGGGGAGCTGTTTTTT. Its translation is CSAALAGVNTGELFF. V gene TRBV20-1 combines with J gene TRBJ2-2, with TRBD2 identical over 11 bases. V was pared by 5 bases and J by 2 bases, with 4 bases of the junction left unmatched. Germline V gene lookup returns CDR1 DFQATT and CDR2 SNEGSKA (reference sequence). This CDR3 is built from 15 residues.

In this sample, this clonotype turned up a few times. The rearrangement joins TRBV6-1 to TRBJ1-2; D is possibly TRBD1 (6 bases). Germline assignment: CDR1 MNHNS and CDR2 SASEGT. The CDR3 has 13 residues. V lost 4 bases to trimming and J lost 5 bases, with 11 bases between them. The CDR3: CASSVGGQYGYTF. CDR3 DNA sequence: TGTGCCAGCAGTGTTGGGGGACAATATGGCTACACCTTC.

This clonotype showed up many times. The chain employs TRBV5-4 and TRBJ1-2; 8 bases map to TRBD1. CDR1 is SGHNT, CDR2 YYREEE, per germline (reference sequence). This CDR3 comprises 14 residues. The ends lost 1 base at V and 4 bases at J; junction bases unmatched: 3. The CDR3 bases are TGTGCCAGCAGCTTGACAGGGGGATCCTATGGCTACACCTTC. This sequence encodes CASSLTGGSYGYTF.

This clonotype was seen repeatedly, ten times or more. V and J are TRBV6-1 and TRBJ1-5; TRBD1 aligns across 8 bases. The CDR3 length is 15 residues. CDR1 is MNHNS and CDR2 is SASEGT in the germline V gene. With 5 bases clipped from V and 5 bases from J, the junction kept 8 bases outside the gene matches. CDR3 in amino acids: CASSKTRDRYQPQHF. The CDR3, as DNA: TGTGCCAGCAGTAAAACGCGGGACAGGTATCAGCCCCAGCATTTT.

There are a few counts of this clonotype. The chain joins TRBV10-3 to TRBJ1-2, with 8 nucleotides matching TRBD1. Germline trimming cut 6 bases from V and 1 base from J; bases unmatched to any gene: 7. Germline V gene lookup returns CDR1 ENHRY and CDR2 SYGVKD. There are 15 residues in the CDR3. The CDR3 bases are TGTGCCATCAGCGGTGAACAGGGGGTTAACTATGGCTACACCTTC. As protein: CAISGEQGVNYGYTF.

The chain combines TRBV28 with TRBJ2-1; 7 nucleotides line up with TRBD2. The CDR3 extends over 16 amino acids. Per the germline V gene, CDR1 is MDHEN and CDR2 is SYDVKM. Trimming removed 2 bases from V and 8 bases from J; junction bases left unmatched: 12. The CDR3 here is CASSLPSAGTFDEQFF. CDR3 DNA sequence: TGTGCCAGCAGTTTACCCTCAGCGGGAACATTCGATGAGCAGTTCTTC. The full variable domain, in which reference TRBV28 and TRBJ2-1 provide the parts outside the CDR3, is DVKVTQSSRYLVKRTGEKVFLECVQDMDHENMFWYRQDPGLGLRLIYFSYDVKMKEKGDIPEGYSVSREKKERFSLILESASTNQTSMYLCASSLPSAGTFDEQFFGPGTRLTVL.

This clonotype was counted ten times or more. Germline and junction disagree at one end, which may indicate a read error. The chain uses TRBV7-2 and TRBJ2-7, with TRBD2 matching over 8 bases. The CDR3 runs 16 residues. Per germline, CDR1 SGHTA and CDR2 FQGNSA. The CDR3: CASSLDEAGVFYEQYF. The CDR3 DNA reads TGTGCCAGCAGTTTAGACGAAGCGGGAGTCTTCTACGAGCAGTACTTC.

This clonotype has at least ten counts. The rearrangement links TRBV2 to TRBJ1-2; maybe TRBD1 (5 bases). Per germline, CDR1 SNHLY and CDR2 FYNNEI. Trimming removed 1 base from V and 5 bases from J, with 14 bases in between. The CDR3 covers 15 residues. The CDR3 region has the DNA TGTGCCAGCAGTGAAGGAGGGCAGGGACGTTATGGCTACACCTTC. Its translation: CASSEGGQGRYGYTF.

To note about this clonotype: One end of the junction does not line up with germline, which may come from a read error. The chain carries TRBV6-4 and TRBJ1-2; D gene uncertain. Per the germline V gene, CDR1 is MRHNA and CDR2 is SNTAGT. This CDR3 region has 19 residues. Here the CDR3 reads CASSYSTFFFLEANYGYTF. CDR3 in DNA: TGTGCCAGCAGTTACTCCACGTTTTTCTTTTTAGAAGCTAACTATGGCTACACCTTC.

There are many counts of this clonotype. The chain couples TRBV5-1 to TRBJ2-7; the D is unclear. V was shortened by 3 bases and J by 5 bases, with 12 bases between the two germline ends. The CDR3 length is 13 residues. CDR1 SGHRS and CDR2 YFSETQ come from the germline V gene. The CDR3 protein is CASSSLPQDEQYF. The CDR3 DNA reads as TGCGCCAGCAGCTCCCTCCCTCAGGACGAGCAGTACTTC.

This clonotype was observed many times. This chain uses TRBV6-2 or TRBV6-3 with TRBJ2-7, with 7 bases that match TRBD2. Germline V lookup: CDR1 MNHEY, CDR2 SVGEGT. V lost 0 bases to trimming and J lost 0 bases; unmatched junction nucleotides: 5. The CDR3 runs 16 residues. CDR3 in DNA: TGTGCCAGCAGTTACTCTGCTAGCGGTTACTCCTACGAGCAGTACTTC. It yields the protein CASSYSASGYSYEQYF.

This clonotype has a handful of counts. V and J are TRBV20-1 and TRBJ1-2, with D perhaps matching TRBD1 (6 bases). Between the trimmed V and J ends, which lost 6 bases and 7 bases, there was a span of 18 bases. The CDR3 extends over 13 amino acids. Germline V gene lookup returns CDR1 DFQATT and CDR2 SNEGSKA (reference sequence). This CDR3 is CSASQTGFVGYTF. The CDR3 bases are TGCAGTGCGTCCCAAACAGGGTTCGTTGGCTACACCTTC.

A single count supports this clonotype. This chain connects TRBV3-1 to TRBJ2-1; D possibly corresponds to TRBD1 (6 bases). Germline-derived CDR1 and CDR2 are LGHDT and YNNKEL (reference sequence). Trimming cost V 4 bases and J 5 bases, with 15 bases left between them. The CDR3 is 15 residues long. The CDR3 DNA reads as TGTGCCAGCAGCCCCGTCCCAGGGGCGAACAATGAGCAGTTCTTC. Translation gives CASSPVPGANNEQFF.